This TCR beta chain was sequenced during a study of CD8+ T cells in alopecia areata. Sample treatment: oral pan-JAK inhibitor, 5-10 mg twice daily. With V trimmed by 4 bases and J by 5 bases, 13 bases remained unmatched. In germline, CDR1 is GTSNPN, CDR2 SVGIG (reference sequence). The CDR3 covers 16 residues. Sequencing relied on a cDNA template that was reverse transcribed from extracted RNA. Using immunoSEQ multiplex PCR, the repertoire was profiled, and TCRdb retains in-frame clones only, with some absent. Among some 180,000 clones listed, about half were seen once. This TCR was sampled from a human donor with alopecia areata. The V call is TRBV30, the J call TRBJ2-3; 9 bases are a match to TRBD2. This material consisted of CD8+ T cells sorted from blood, taken around week 53, from a patient treated with tofacitinib. The CDR3 loop reads CAWTGQRGVTGDTQYF. The DNA of the CDR3 is TGTGCCTGGACCGGACAGCGGGGGGTTACCGGAGATACGCAGTATTTT.